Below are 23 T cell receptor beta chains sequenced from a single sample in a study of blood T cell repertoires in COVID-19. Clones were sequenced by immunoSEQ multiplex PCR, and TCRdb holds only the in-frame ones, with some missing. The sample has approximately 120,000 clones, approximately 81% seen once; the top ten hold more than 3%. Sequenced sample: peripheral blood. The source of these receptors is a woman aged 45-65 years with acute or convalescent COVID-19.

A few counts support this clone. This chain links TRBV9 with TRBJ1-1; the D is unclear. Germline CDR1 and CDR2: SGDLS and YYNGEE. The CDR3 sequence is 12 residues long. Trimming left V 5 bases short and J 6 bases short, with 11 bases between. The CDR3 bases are TGTGCCAGCAGACTCCCCCGCGCTGAAGCTTTCTTT. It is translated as CASRLPRAEAFF.

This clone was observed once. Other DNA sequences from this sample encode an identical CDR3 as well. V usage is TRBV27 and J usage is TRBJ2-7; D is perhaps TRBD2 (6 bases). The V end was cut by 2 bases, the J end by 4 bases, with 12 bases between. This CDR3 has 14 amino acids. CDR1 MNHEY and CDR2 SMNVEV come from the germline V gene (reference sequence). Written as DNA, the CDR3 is TGTGCCAGCAGTTTAAGTGCGGGATCTTACGAGCAGTACTTC. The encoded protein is CASSLSAGSYEQYF.

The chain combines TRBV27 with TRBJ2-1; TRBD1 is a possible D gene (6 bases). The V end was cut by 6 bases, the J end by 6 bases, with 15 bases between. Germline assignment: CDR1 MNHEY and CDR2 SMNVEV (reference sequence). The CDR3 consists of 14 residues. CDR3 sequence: CASRWGRGVNEQFF. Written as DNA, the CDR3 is TGTGCCAGCAGATGGGGCAGGGGAGTCAATGAGCAGTTCTTC.

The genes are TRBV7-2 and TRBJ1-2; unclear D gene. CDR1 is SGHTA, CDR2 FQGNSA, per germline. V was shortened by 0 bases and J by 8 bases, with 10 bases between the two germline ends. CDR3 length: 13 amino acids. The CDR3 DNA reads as TGTGCCAGCAGCTTAGCGCGCCGTGTAGGCTACACCTTC. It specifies CASSLARRVGYTF.

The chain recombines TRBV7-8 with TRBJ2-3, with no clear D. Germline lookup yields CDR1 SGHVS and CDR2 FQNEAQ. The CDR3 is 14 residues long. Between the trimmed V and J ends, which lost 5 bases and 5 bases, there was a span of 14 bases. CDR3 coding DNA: TGTGCCAGCAGCATCTACCGCGGCGAAGATACGCAGTATTTT. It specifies CASSIYRGEDTQYF.

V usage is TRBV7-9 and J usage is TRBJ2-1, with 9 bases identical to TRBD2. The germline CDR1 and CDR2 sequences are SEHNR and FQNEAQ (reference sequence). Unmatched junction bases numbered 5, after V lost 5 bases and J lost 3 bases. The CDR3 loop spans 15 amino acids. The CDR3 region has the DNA TGTGCCAGCAGCCGAGCGGGAGGTGGCTACAATGAGCAGTTCTTC. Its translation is CASSRAGGGYNEQFF.

CDR3 sequence (DNA): TGTGCCAGCGCCCGGGGGGGAGGAGAGACCCAGTACTTC. Protein: CASARGGGETQYF. The chain couples TRBV27 to TRBJ2-5; 8 bases line up with TRBD2. Trimming removed 8 bases from V and 4 bases from J; junction bases left unmatched: 6. Germline V gene lookup returns CDR1 MNHEY and CDR2 SMNVEV (reference sequence). The CDR3 is 13 residues long.

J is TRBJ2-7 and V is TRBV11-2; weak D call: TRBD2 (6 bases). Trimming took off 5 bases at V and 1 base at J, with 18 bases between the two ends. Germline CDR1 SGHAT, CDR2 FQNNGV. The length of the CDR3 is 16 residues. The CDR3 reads CASSLWRGSQSYEQYF. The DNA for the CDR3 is TGTGCCAGCAGCCTATGGAGGGGTAGCCAATCCTACGAGCAGTACTTC.

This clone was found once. This chain's CDR3 is CASSLHTSGSVGEQFF. The CDR3 DNA reads TGTGCCAGCAGCTTACACACTAGCGGGAGCGTTGGTGAGCAGTTCTTC. The chain is built from TRBV7-3 and TRBJ2-1; TRBD2 matches at 11 bases. From germline, CDR1 is SGHTA and CDR2 FQGTGA. Unmatched junction bases numbered 9, after V lost 2 bases and J lost 9 bases. This CDR3 contains 16 residues.

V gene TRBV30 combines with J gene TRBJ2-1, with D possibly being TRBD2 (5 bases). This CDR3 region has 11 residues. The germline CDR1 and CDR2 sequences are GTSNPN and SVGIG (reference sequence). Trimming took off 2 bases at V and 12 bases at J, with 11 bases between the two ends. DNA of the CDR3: TGTGCCTGGAGTACCGGGATGGGGCAGTTCTTC. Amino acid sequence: CAWSTGMGQFF.

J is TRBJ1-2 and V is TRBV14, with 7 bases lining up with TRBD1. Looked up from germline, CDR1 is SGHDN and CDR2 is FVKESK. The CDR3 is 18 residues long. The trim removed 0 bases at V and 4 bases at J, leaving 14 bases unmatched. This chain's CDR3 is CASSQEWGTAAFGYGYTF. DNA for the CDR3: TGTGCCAGCAGCCAAGAGTGGGGGACAGCTGCATTCGGCTATGGCTACACCTTC. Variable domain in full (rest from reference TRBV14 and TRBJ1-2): EAGVTQFPSHSVIEKGQTVTLRCDPISGHDNLYWYRRVMGKEIKFLLHFVKESKQDESGMPNNRFLAERTGGTYSTLKVQPAELEDSGVYFCASSQEWGTAAFGYGYTFGSGTRLTVV.

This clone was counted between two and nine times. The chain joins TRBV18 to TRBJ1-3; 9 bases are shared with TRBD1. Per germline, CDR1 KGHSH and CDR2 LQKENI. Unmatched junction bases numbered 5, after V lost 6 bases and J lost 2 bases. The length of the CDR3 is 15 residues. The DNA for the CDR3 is TGTGCCAGCTCCCCCGGGACAGGGCCTGGAAACACCATATATTTT. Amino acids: CASSPGTGPGNTIYF. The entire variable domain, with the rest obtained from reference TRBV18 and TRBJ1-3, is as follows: NAGVMQNPRHLVRRRGQEARLRCSPMKGHSHVYWYRQLPEEGLKFMVYLQKENIIDESGMPKERFSAEFPKEGPSILRIQQVVRGDSAAYFCASSPGTGPGNTIYFGEGSWLTVV.

The CDR3 spells CASSLGRAEAFF. For the CDR3, the DNA is TGTGCCAGCAGCTTAGGCAGGGCTGAAGCTTTCTTT. This rearrangement joins TRBV13 to TRBJ1-1, with D perhaps matching TRBD1 (5 bases). The CDR3 covers 12 residues. The V and J ends lost 0 bases and 6 bases respectively, with 5 bases between them. The germline V gene has CDR1 PRHDT and CDR2 FYEKMQ (reference sequence).

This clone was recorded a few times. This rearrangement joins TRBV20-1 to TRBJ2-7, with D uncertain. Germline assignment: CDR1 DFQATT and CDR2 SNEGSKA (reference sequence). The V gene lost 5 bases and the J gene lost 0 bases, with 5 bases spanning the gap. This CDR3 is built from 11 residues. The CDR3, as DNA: TGCAGTGCTTTCAGCTCCTACGAGCAGTACTTC. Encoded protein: CSAFSSYEQYF.

The DNA of the CDR3 is TGTGCCAGCAGTAAGACAGGATCTAATGAAAAACTGTTTTTT. Protein: CASSKTGSNEKLFF. The J gene is TRBJ1-4, the V gene TRBV2, with D possibly being TRBD1 (6 bases). V was pared by 5 bases and J by 3 bases, with 10 bases between. This CDR3 comprises 14 residues. Looked up from germline, CDR1 is SNHLY and CDR2 is FYNNEI.

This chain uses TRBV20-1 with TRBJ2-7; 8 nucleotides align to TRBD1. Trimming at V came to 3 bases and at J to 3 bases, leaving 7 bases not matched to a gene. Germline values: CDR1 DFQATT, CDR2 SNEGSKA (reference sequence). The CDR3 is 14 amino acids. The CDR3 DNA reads TGCAGTGCTAGTGACCGGACAGGGTACTACGAGCAGTACTTC. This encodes CSASDRTGYYEQYF.

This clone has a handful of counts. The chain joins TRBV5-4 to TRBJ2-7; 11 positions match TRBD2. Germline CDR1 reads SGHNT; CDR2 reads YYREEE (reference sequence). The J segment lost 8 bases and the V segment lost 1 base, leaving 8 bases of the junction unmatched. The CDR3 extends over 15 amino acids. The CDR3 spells CASSLPLAGDRKQYF. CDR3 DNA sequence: TGTGCCAGCAGCTTGCCACTAGCGGGGGACCGGAAGCAGTACTTC.

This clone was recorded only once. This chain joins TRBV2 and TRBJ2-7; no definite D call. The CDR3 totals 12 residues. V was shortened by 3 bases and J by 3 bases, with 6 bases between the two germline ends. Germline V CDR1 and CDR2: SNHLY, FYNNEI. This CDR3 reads CASSDLVYEQYF. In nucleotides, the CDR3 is TGTGCCAGCAGTGACCTCGTCTACGAGCAGTACTTC.

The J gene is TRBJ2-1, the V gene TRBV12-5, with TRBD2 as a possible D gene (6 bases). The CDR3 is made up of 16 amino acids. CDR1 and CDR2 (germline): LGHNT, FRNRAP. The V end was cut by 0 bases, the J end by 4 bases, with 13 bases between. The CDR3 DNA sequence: TGTGCTAGTGGTTTGGTATGGAGGGGAAGTTACAATGAGCAGTTCTTC. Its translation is CASGLVWRGSYNEQFF.

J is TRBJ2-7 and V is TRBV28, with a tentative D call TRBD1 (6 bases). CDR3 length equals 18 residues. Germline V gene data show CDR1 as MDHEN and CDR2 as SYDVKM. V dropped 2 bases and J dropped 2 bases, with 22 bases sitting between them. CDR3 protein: CASSLSSGLGALTYEQYF. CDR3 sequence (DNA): TGTGCCAGCAGTTTAAGCTCCGGATTGGGGGCGCTAACCTACGAGCAGTACTTC.

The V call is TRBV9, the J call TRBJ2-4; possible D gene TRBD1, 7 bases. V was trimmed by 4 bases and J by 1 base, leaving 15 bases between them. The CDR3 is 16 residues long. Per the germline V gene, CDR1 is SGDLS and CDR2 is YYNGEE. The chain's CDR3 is CASSWGDSNAKNIQYF. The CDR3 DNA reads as TGTGCCAGCAGCTGGGGGGACAGCAACGCCAAAAACATTCAGTACTTC.

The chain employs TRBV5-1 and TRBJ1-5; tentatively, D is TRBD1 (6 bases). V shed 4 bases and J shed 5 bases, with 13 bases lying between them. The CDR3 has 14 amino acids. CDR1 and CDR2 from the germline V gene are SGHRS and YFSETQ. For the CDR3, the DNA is TGCGCCAGCAGCCCAGGCAACAGGGATCAGCCCCAGCATTTT. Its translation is CASSPGNRDQPQHF.

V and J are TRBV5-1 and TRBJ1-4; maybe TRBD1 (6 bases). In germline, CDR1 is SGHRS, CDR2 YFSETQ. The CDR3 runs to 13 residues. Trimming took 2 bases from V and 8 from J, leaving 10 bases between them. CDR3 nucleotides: TGCGCCAGCAGCTTAGGGACATGGGAAAAACTGTTTTTT. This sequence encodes CASSLGTWEKLFF. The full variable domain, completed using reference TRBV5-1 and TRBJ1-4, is KAGVTQTPRYLIKTRGQQVTLSCSPISGHRSVSWYQQTPGQGLQFLFEYFSETQRNKGNFPGRFSGRQFSNSRSEMNVSTLELGDSALYLCASSLGTWEKLFFGSGTQLSVL.